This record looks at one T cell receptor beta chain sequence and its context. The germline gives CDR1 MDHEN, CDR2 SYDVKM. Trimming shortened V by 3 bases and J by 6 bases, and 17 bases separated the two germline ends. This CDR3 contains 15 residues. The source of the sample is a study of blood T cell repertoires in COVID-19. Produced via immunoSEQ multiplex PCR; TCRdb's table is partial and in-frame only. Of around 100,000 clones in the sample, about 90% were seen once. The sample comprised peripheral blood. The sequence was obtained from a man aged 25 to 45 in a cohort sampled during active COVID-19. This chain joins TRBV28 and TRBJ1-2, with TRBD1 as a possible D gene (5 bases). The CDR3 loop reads CASSFFGREENGYTF. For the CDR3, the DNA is TGTGCCAGCAGTTTTTTCGGCAGGGAGGAAAATGGCTACACCTTC.